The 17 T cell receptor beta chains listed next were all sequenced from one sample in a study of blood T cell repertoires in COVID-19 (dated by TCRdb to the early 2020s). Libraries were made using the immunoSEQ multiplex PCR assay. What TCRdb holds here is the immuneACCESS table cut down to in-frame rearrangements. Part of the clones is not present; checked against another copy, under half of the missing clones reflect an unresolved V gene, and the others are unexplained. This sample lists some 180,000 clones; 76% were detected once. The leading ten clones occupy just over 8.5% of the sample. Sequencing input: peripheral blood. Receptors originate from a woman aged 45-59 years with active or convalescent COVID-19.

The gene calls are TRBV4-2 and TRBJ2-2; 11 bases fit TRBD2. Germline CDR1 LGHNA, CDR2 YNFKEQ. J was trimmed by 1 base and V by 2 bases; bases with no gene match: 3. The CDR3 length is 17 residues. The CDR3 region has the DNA TGTGCCAGCAGCCAATCAGGACTAGCGGGGAACACCGGGGAGCTGTTTTTT. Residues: CASSQSGLAGNTGELFF.

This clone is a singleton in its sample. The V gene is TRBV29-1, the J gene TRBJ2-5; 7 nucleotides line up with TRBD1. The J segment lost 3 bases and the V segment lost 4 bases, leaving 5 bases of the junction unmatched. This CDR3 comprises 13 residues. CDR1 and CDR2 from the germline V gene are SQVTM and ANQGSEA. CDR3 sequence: CSVAGQIKETQYF. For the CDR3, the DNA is TGCAGCGTTGCGGGACAGATAAAAGAGACCCAGTACTTC. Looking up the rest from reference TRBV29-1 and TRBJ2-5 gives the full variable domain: SAVISQKPSRDICQRGTSLTIQCQVDSQVTMMFWYRQQPGQSLTLIATANQGSEATYESGFVIDKFPISRPNLTFSTLTVSNMSPEDSSIYLCSVAGQIKETQYFGPGTRLLVL.

This chain's CDR3 is CASSMKGQGNGYTF. The DNA of the CDR3 is TGTGCCAGTAGTATGAAGGGACAGGGGAATGGCTACACCTTC. The chain links TRBV19 to TRBJ1-2; 10 bases are a match to TRBD1. The CDR3 contains 14 residues. From germline, CDR1 is LNHDA and CDR2 SQIVND (reference sequence). Trimming at V came to 3 bases and at J to 6 bases, leaving 4 bases not matched to a gene.

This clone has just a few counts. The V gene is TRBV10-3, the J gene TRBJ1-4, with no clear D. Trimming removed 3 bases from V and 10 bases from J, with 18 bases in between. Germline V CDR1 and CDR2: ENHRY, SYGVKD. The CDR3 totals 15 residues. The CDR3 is CAISDEGAGRGKLFF. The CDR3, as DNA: TGTGCCATCAGTGATGAGGGAGCAGGAAGAGGAAAACTGTTTTTT.

The CDR3 DNA is TGTGCCAGCAGCTTGGGCCACTCGGGAAACACCATATATTTT. Its protein product is CASSLGHSGNTIYF. The genes are TRBV7-9 and TRBJ1-3; D unclear. The CDR3 is 14 residues long. The germline gives CDR1 SEHNR, CDR2 FQNEAQ (reference sequence). Trimming pared 3 bases from V and 4 bases from J, leaving 10 bases between.

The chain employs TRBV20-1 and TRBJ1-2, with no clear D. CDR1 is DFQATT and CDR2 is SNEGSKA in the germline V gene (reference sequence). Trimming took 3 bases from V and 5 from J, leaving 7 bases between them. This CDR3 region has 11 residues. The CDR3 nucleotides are TGCAGTGCTAGTAATATATATGGCTACACCTTC. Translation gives CSASNIYGYTF.

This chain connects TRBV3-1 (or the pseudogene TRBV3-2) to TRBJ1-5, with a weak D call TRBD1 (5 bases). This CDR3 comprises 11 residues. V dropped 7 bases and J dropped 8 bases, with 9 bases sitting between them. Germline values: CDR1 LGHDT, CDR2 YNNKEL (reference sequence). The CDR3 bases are TGTGCCAGCAAAGGGGCAAAGCCCCAGCATTTT. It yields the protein CASKGAKPQHF.

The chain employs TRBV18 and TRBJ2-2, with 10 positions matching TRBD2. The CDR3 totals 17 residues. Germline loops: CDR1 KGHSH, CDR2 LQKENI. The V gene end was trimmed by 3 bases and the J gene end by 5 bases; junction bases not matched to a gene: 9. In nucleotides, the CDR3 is TGTGCCAGCTCACCCTTTCTAGCGGGAGTAAGGACCGGGGAGCTGTTTTTT. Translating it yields CASSPFLAGVRTGELFF.

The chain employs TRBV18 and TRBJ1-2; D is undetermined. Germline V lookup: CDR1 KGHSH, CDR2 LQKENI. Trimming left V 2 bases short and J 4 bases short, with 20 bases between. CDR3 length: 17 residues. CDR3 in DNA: TGTGCCAGCTCACCATACTCGAGCCCGGGCGAGGGCTATGGCTACACCTTC. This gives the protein CASSPYSSPGEGYGYTF.

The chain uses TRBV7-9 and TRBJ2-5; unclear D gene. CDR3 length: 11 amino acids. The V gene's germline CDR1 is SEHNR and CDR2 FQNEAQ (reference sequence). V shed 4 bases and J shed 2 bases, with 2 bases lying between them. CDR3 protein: CASSSQETQYF. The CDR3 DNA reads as TGTGCCAGCAGCTCTCAAGAGACCCAGTACTTC.

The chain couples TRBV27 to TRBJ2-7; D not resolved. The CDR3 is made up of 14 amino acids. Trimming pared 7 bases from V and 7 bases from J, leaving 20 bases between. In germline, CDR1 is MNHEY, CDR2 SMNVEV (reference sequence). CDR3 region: CASKDPGPRGEQYF. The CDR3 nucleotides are TGTGCCAGCAAAGATCCCGGCCCTCGCGGTGAGCAGTACTTC.

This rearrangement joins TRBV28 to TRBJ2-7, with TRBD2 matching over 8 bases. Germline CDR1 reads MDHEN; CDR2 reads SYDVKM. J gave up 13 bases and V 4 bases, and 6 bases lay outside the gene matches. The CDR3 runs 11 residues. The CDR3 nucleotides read TGTGCCAGCAGTTCCCGGACTAGCAGATACTTC. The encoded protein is CASSSRTSRYF.

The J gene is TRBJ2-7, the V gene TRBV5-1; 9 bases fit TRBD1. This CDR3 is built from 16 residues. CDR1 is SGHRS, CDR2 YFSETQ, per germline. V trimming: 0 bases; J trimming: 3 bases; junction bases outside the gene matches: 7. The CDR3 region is CASSLAYGTGLYEQYF. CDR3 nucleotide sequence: TGCGCCAGCAGCTTGGCGTATGGGACAGGGCTCTACGAGCAGTACTTC.

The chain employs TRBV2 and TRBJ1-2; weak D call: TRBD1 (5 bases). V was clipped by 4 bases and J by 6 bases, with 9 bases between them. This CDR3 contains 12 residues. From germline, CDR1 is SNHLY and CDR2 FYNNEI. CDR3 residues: CASSVQGNGYTF. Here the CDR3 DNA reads TGTGCCAGCAGTGTGCAGGGAAATGGCTACACCTTC.

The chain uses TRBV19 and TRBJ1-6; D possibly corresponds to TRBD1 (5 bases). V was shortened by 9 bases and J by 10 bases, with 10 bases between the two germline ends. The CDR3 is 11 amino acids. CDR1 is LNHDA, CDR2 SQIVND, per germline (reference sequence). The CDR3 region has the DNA TGTGCCAGCCGGGGGGAATCACCCCTCCACTTT. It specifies CASRGESPLHF. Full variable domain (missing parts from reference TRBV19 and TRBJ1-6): DGGITQSPKYLFRKEGQNVTLSCEQNLNHDAMYWYRQDPGQGLRLIYYSQIVNDFQKGDIAEGYSVSREKKESFPLTVTSAQKNPTAFYLCASRGESPLHFGNGTRLTVT.

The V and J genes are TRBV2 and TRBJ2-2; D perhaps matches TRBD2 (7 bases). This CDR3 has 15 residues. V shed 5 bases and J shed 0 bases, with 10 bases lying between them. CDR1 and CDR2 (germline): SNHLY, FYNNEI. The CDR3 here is CASSRGAANTGELFF. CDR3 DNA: TGTGCCAGCAGTCGGGGGGCCGCGAACACCGGGGAGCTGTTTTTT.

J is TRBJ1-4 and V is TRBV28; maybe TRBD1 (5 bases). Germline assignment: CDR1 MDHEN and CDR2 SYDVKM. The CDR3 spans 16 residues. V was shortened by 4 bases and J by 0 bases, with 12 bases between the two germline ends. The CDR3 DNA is TGTGCCAGCAGTTGGGGGGGGATCACAACTAATGAAAAACTGTTTTTT. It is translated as CASSWGGITTNEKLFF. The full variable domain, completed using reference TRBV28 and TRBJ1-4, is DVKVTQSSRYLVKRTGEKVFLECVQDMDHENMFWYRQDPGLGLRLIYFSYDVKMKEKGDIPEGYSVSREKKERFSLILESASTNQTSMYLCASSWGGITTNEKLFFGSGTQLSVL.